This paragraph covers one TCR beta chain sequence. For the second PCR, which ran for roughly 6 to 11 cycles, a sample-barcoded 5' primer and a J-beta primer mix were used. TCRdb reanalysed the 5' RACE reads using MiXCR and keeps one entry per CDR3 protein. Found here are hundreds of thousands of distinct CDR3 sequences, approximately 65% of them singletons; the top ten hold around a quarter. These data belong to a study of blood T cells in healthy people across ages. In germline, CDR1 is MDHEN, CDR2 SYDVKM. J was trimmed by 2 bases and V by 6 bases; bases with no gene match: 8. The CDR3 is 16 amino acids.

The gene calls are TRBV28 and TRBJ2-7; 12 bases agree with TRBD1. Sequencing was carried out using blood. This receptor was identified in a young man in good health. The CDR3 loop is CASSQAGTGGTYEQYF. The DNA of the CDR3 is TGTGCCAGCAGCCAAGCCGGGACAGGGGGCACCTACGAGCAGTACTTC.